The 26 T cell receptor beta chains in this list originate from one sample, sequenced in a study of blood T cell repertoires in COVID-19. Assay: immunoSEQ multiplex PCR; the TCRdb copy retains only in-frame clones and omits some. The sample contains just under 45,000 clones, roughly four fifths of which appear only once. Sequencing was done on a sample of peripheral blood. These receptors originate from a human donor in a cohort sampled during active COVID-19.

This clone turned up a few times. CDR3 amino acids: CASSKGGQISAFYGYTF. The CDR3 region has the DNA TGTGCCAGCAGCAAAGGGGGACAGATCTCTGCTTTCTATGGCTACACCTTC. The chain uses TRBV21-1 and TRBJ1-2; TRBD1, the table's D call, lacks a check against the DNA. TRBV21-1 is classified as a pseudogene. This CDR3 is built from 17 residues.

The count of this clone is one. The chain has TRBV4-2 and TRBJ1-2, with 10 bases identical to TRBD1. The trim removed 3 bases at V and 3 bases at J, leaving 4 bases unmatched. Germline CDR1 and CDR2: LGHNA and YNFKEQ. CDR3 length: 15 amino acids. In DNA form, the CDR3 reads TGTGCCAGCAGCCAGACAGGGGGCGAAGACTATGGCTACACCTTC. The encoded protein is CASSQTGGEDYGYTF.

This chain links TRBV7-6 with TRBJ1-1, with TRBD1 matching over 10 bases. Germline V lookup: CDR1 SGHVS, CDR2 FNYEAQ. CDR3 length: 15 amino acids. Unmatched junction bases numbered 7, after V lost 4 bases and J lost 5 bases. The CDR3 DNA follows: TGTGCCAGCAGCTGGGGGACAGGGGAAAGGACTGAAGCTTTCTTT. It codes for CASSWGTGERTEAFF.

The J gene is TRBJ2-2, the V gene TRBV21-1; the table's D call TRBD2 went unverified against the DNA. TRBV21-1 is a pseudogene segment. The CDR3 runs to 15 residues. Here the CDR3 DNA reads TGTGCCAGCAGCAAAAAGGAGCGGCGGACCGGGGAGCTGTTTTTT. It encodes CASSKKERRTGELFF.

In its sample, this clone was seen a few times. The rearrangement uses TRBV3-1 (or the pseudogene TRBV3-2) and TRBJ2-2; no reliable D call. Trimming stripped 2 bases from V and 2 bases from J, with 9 bases between. Germline CDR1 is LGHDT and CDR2 is YNNKEL (reference sequence). This CDR3 spans 15 amino acids. Written as DNA, the CDR3 is TGTGCCAGCAGCCAACGACTTCACAACACCGGGGAGCTGTTTTTT. Its protein is CASSQRLHNTGELFF.

This clone has just one count. This chain links TRBV18 with TRBJ2-5, with D maybe TRBD1 (6 bases). Germline CDR1 KGHSH, CDR2 LQKENI. The CDR3 extends over 14 amino acids. With 1 base removed from V and 4 bases from J, the gap between germline ends came to 10 bases. The CDR3 nucleotides read TGTGCCAGCTCACCACGGATGGGGGCAGAGACCCAGTACTTC. Translated: CASSPRMGAETQYF.

This chain connects TRBV11-2 to TRBJ1-3; possible D gene TRBD1, 5 bases. The CDR3 runs to 15 residues. Trimming took 5 bases from V and 0 from J, leaving 11 bases between them. Germline V gene data show CDR1 as SGHAT and CDR2 as FQNNGV. In DNA form, the CDR3 reads TGTGCCAGCAGCCCGATTCAGGGCTCTGGAAACACCATATATTTT. Residues: CASSPIQGSGNTIYF.

This clone was detected only a few times. The gene calls are TRBV7-6 and TRBJ2-3; 8 nucleotides line up with TRBD2. This CDR3 region has 13 residues. Germline V lookup: CDR1 SGHVS, CDR2 FNYEAQ. V was pared by 4 bases and J by 10 bases, with 7 bases of the junction left unmatched. The CDR3 bases are TGTGCCAGCAGCTCCCGGACTAGCTCTGCGCAGTATTTT. The encoded protein is CASSSRTSSAQYF.

This chain uses TRBV7-8 with TRBJ2-1, with TRBD2 matching 9 bases. Germline CDR1 is SGHVS and CDR2 is FQNEAQ. V shed 0 bases, J shed 9 bases, and the junction held 6 bases outside the gene matches. The CDR3 spans 15 residues. CDR3 sequence reads: CASSLAAGGWSEQFF. The CDR3 DNA follows: TGTGCCAGCAGCTTAGCGGCGGGGGGGTGGAGTGAGCAGTTCTTC.

There are a few counts of this clone. This chain joins TRBV6-2 or TRBV6-3 and TRBJ2-5; D call uncertain. Germline CDR1 is MNHEY and CDR2 is SVGEGT. The germline V and J ends were trimmed by 8 bases and 3 bases, with 13 bases remaining between them. This CDR3 is built from 13 residues. DNA of the CDR3: TGTGCCAGCTGCCCATCCGGTAAAGAGACCCAGTACTTC. Its protein is CASCPSGKETQYF.

The rearrangement links TRBV3-1 (or the pseudogene TRBV3-2) to TRBJ2-1, with TRBD2 identical over 7 bases. Germline V gives CDR1 LGHDT, CDR2 YNNKEL (reference sequence). The CDR3 runs 15 residues. With 3 bases clipped from V and 9 bases from J, the junction kept 11 bases outside the gene matches. As DNA, the CDR3 is TGTGCCAGCAGCCACCTTAGAACGGGGGGATCTGAGCAGTTCTTC. This codes for CASSHLRTGGSEQFF.

With regard to this clone: The junction differs from germline at one of its ends, possibly a read error. J is TRBJ1-2 and V is TRBV2; possibly TRBD1 for D (6 bases). Germline V gives CDR1 SNHLY, CDR2 FYNNEI. This CDR3 spans 13 amino acids. As DNA, the CDR3 is TGTGCCAGCAGGGAAGGGCAGGGGAATGGCTACACCTTC. It translates to CASREGQGNGYTF.

The chain links TRBV7-6 to TRBJ2-3; TRBD1 matches 9 bases. The V segment lost 7 bases and the J segment 1 base; nucleotides outside the gene matches: 6. CDR3 length: 15 residues. Germline assignment: CDR1 SGHVS and CDR2 FNYEAQ. For the CDR3, the DNA is TGTGCCAGCACTATGGGACAGGGACGCACAGATACGCAGTATTTT. Its protein product is CASTMGQGRTDTQYF.

The J gene is TRBJ2-3, the V gene TRBV7-2, with TRBD2 identical over 11 bases. Germline lookup yields CDR1 SGHTA and CDR2 FQGNSA. CDR3 length equals 16 residues. V was pared by 5 bases and J by 4 bases, with 8 bases of the junction left unmatched. The CDR3 protein is CASSPTSGAAPDTQYF. CDR3 DNA: TGTGCCAGCAGCCCGACTAGCGGGGCCGCCCCAGATACGCAGTATTTT.

The V call is TRBV5-1, the J call TRBJ2-3; D remains ambiguous. The CDR3 spans 14 residues. V lost 1 base to trimming and J lost 0 bases, with 6 bases between them. Per the germline V gene, CDR1 is SGHRS and CDR2 is YFSETQ. The CDR3 DNA reads as TGCGCCAGCAGCTTGCAGGTCAGCACAGATACGCAGTATTTT. Residues: CASSLQVSTDTQYF.

V usage is TRBV11-2 and J usage is TRBJ2-5; D remains unclear. Trimming took 0 bases from V and 2 from J, leaving 4 bases between them. Germline V gene lookup returns CDR1 SGHAT and CDR2 FQNNGV. CDR3 length equals 13 residues. The CDR3 is CASSLDKQETQYF. The DNA for the CDR3 is TGTGCCAGCAGCTTAGACAAACAAGAGACCCAGTACTTC.

A few counts support this clone. V gene TRBV19 combines with J gene TRBJ1-6, with TRBD1 matching 10 bases. The CDR3 is 16 amino acids. After removal of 4 bases from V and 3 bases from J, the junction contained 3 bases not matched to a gene. The germline V gene has CDR1 LNHDA and CDR2 SQIVND (reference sequence). In DNA, the CDR3 is TGTGCCAGTAGTACCAGGGACAGGGGCTATAATTCACCCCTCCACTTT. This codes for CASSTRDRGYNSPLHF.

CDR3 amino acids: CASSRGQGARIQETQYF. CDR3 sequence (DNA): TGTGCCAGCTCCCGAGGACAGGGGGCCAGAATCCAAGAGACCCAGTACTTC. V gene TRBV2 combines with J gene TRBJ2-5, with 11 bases fitting TRBD1. The CDR3 has 17 residues. J lost 1 base, V lost 8 bases, and 12 bases had no gene match. Germline values: CDR1 SNHLY, CDR2 FYNNEI. The full variable domain, its missing parts supplied by reference TRBV2 and TRBJ2-5, is EPEVTQTPSHQVTQMGQEVILRCVPISNHLYFYWYRQILGQKVEFLVSFYNNEISEKSEIFDDQFSVERPDGSNFTLKIRSTKLEDSAMYFCASSRGQGARIQETQYFGPGTRLLVL.

The gene calls are TRBV27 and TRBJ2-3; 7 bases are a match to TRBD1. The germline gives CDR1 MNHEY, CDR2 SMNVEV (reference sequence). This CDR3 region has 16 residues. J gave up 1 base and V 6 bases, and 10 bases lay outside the gene matches. The CDR3 DNA is TGTGCCAGCAGCCCCTCCCGGACAGGCCGCACAGATACGCAGTATTTT. This codes for CASSPSRTGRTDTQYF.

The count of this clone is one. The chain uses TRBV12-3 or TRBV12-4 and TRBJ1-5, with D tentatively TRBD1 (5 bases). This CDR3 contains 13 residues. The V end was cut by 6 bases, the J end by 3 bases, with 9 bases between. CDR3 nucleotides: TGTGCCAGCAGCAAGACAGCCAATCAGCCCCAGCATTTT. Protein product: CASSKTANQPQHF.

This sequence joins TRBV19 and TRBJ1-6; no clear D gene. Germline CDR1 is LNHDA and CDR2 is SQIVND (reference sequence). CDR3 length: 16 amino acids. V was clipped by 6 bases and J by 2 bases, with 14 bases between them. The CDR3 here is CASSPRVPTYNSPLHF. CDR3 nucleotide sequence: TGTGCCAGTAGCCCACGGGTTCCCACCTATAATTCACCCCTCCACTTT.

The chain couples TRBV28 to TRBJ1-6, with D possibly being TRBD1 (5 bases). Trimming took 7 bases from V and 1 from J, leaving 11 bases between them. Germline CDR1 MDHEN, CDR2 SYDVKM. The CDR3 has 15 residues. The CDR3 DNA follows: TGTGCCAGCACCGGGGGTTTGTCCTATAATTCACCCCTCCACTTT. Translation: CASTGGLSYNSPLHF.

The chain couples TRBV4-3 to TRBJ2-4, with 9 positions matching TRBD1. Looked up from germline, CDR1 is LGHNA and CDR2 is YSLEER. The CDR3 loop spans 20 amino acids. J lost 1 base, V lost 1 base, and 14 bases had no gene match. The CDR3 nucleotides are TGCGCCAGCAGCCAAGGCTACGGGACAGGGAGGGGAAGGGCCAAAAACATTCAGTACTTC. Translation gives CASSQGYGTGRGRAKNIQYF.

The chain combines TRBV21-1 with TRBJ2-7; TRBD2, as called in the table, went unchecked against the DNA. TRBV21-1 is classified as a pseudogene. CDR3 length: 15 amino acids. The DNA for the CDR3 is TGTGCCAGCAGCAAATTGGTAGCTAGAAACTACGAGCAGTACTTC. Its translation is CASSKLVARNYEQYF.

This chain joins TRBV19 and TRBJ2-1; a possible D gene is TRBD2 (6 bases). Trimming removed 5 bases at V and 12 bases at J, with 11 bases between. CDR1 and CDR2 (germline): LNHDA, SQIVND (reference sequence). The CDR3 runs 11 residues. The CDR3 region has the DNA TGTGCCAGTAGTTCCCCGCGGGGGCAGTTCTTC. Translated: CASSSPRGQFF.

The CDR3 here is CASSTGQGDGKEQYF. In DNA form, the CDR3 reads TGTGCCAGCAGCACGGGACAGGGGGATGGTAAGGAGCAGTACTTC. The chain links TRBV9 to TRBJ2-7; the match to TRBD1 covers 11 bases. The germline CDR1 and CDR2 sequences are SGDLS and YYNGEE. V dropped 4 bases and J dropped 7; count of bases not matched to a gene: 10. The CDR3 length is 15 residues.